The 11 T cell receptor beta chains below come from one sample, sequenced in a study of control samples from healthy donors and cancer patients. Measured with immunoSEQ multiplex PCR; TCRdb has only the in-frame clones, and not every one. The table lists around 130,000 clones, about 87% of them singletons. The sequencing input was blood. The receptors originated from a man younger than 45 in good health.

The chain couples TRBV30 to TRBJ1-2, with unresolved D. The V gene's germline CDR1 is GTSNPN and CDR2 SVGIG (reference sequence). Trimming took off 4 bases at V and 7 bases at J, with 16 bases between the two ends. The CDR3 is 13 amino acids. The CDR3 sequence: CAWTLKGSVGYTF. CDR3 nucleotide sequence: TGTGCCTGGACCCTGAAAGGGAGCGTTGGCTACACCTTC.

This chain joins TRBV3-1 (or the pseudogene TRBV3-2) and TRBJ1-6, with 7 bases aligning to TRBD1. Trimming took 0 bases from V and 9 from J; bases not matched to a gene: 5. Germline values: CDR1 LGHDT, CDR2 YNNKEL (reference sequence). There are 15 residues in the CDR3. CDR3: CASSQDLRGSSPLHF. CDR3 nucleotides: TGTGCCAGCAGCCAAGACCTCAGGGGGTCTTCACCCCTCCACTTT.

This chain joins TRBV6-5 and TRBJ1-5, with D hard to call. CDR1 is MNHEY, CDR2 SVGAGI, per germline. The CDR3 has 15 amino acids. The V end was cut by 0 bases, the J end by 0 bases, with 6 bases between. The CDR3 here is CASSYSRDSNQPQHF. The CDR3 nucleotides are TGTGCCAGCAGTTACTCGAGGGATAGCAATCAGCCCCAGCATTTT.

This clone was counted a few times. This chain joins TRBV5-1 and TRBJ2-3, with D unclear. Germline assignment: CDR1 SGHRS and CDR2 YFSETQ. Deletions cut 0 bases from V and 6 bases from J, with 14 bases between. The CDR3 is 15 residues long. The CDR3 loop reads CASSLGAVLGDTQYF. CDR3 bases: TGCGCCAGCAGCTTGGGGGCGGTTCTGGGGGATACGCAGTATTTT. The variable domain in full, completed from reference TRBV5-1 and TRBJ2-3, reads KAGVTQTPRYLIKTRGQQVTLSCSPISGHRSVSWYQQTPGQGLQFLFEYFSETQRNKGNFPGRFSGRQFSNSRSEMNVSTLELGDSALYLCASSLGAVLGDTQYFGPGTRLTVL.

The genes are TRBV9 and TRBJ2-2, with D perhaps matching TRBD1 (5 bases). CDR3 length: 14 residues. With 6 bases removed from V and 3 bases from J, the gap between germline ends came to 12 bases. Germline loops: CDR1 SGDLS, CDR2 YYNGEE. CDR3 sequence reads: CASMEGAHTGELFF. Here the CDR3 DNA reads TGTGCCAGCATGGAAGGGGCGCACACCGGGGAGCTGTTTTTT.

V usage is TRBV5-6 and J usage is TRBJ1-4, with 9 nucleotides matching TRBD1. The CDR3 is made up of 14 amino acids. Trimming took 3 bases from V and 8 from J; bases not matched to a gene: 5. Per germline, CDR1 SGHDT and CDR2 YYEEEE. DNA of the CDR3: TGTGCCAGCAGCTCGGACAGGGGCACGGAAAAACTGTTTTTT. Translating it yields CASSSDRGTEKLFF.

The rearrangement uses TRBV24-1 and TRBJ2-7; D is undetermined. V was clipped by 6 bases and J by 2 bases, with 7 bases between them. In germline, CDR1 is KGHDR, CDR2 SFDVKD. There are 12 residues in the CDR3. The CDR3 DNA is TGTGCCACCAGTCCTGGACCCTACGAGCAGTACTTC. Its protein is CATSPGPYEQYF.

The chain has TRBV5-1 and TRBJ2-7, with D unresolved. Trimming cost V 0 bases and J 6 bases, with 4 bases left between them. This CDR3 has 11 amino acids. Germline CDR1 and CDR2: SGHRS and YFSETQ. CDR3 nucleotide sequence: TGCGCCAGCAGCTTGGAGTCCGAGCAGTACTTC. It translates to CASSLESEQYF.

V gene TRBV12-3 or TRBV12-4 combines with J gene TRBJ2-7, with D possibly matching TRBD1 (6 bases). The CDR3 is 13 amino acids. The V gene lost 6 bases and the J gene lost 3 bases, with 12 bases spanning the gap. The CDR3 sequence: CASRGAGVYEQYF. Here the CDR3 DNA reads TGTGCCAGCAGGGGGGCTGGGGTCTACGAGCAGTACTTC.

This chain uses TRBV15 with TRBJ2-7; 7 bases match TRBD2. V lost 0 bases, J lost 7 bases, and 3 bases stayed unmatched. This CDR3 contains 13 residues. The germline V gene has CDR1 LNHNV and CDR2 YYDKDF (reference sequence). The CDR3 here is CATSRDRAGEQYV. The CDR3 DNA follows: TGTGCCACCAGCAGAGATCGAGCGGGGGAGCAGTACGTC.

V is TRBV7-2 and J is TRBJ1-2; D call uncertain. Deletions cut 3 bases from V and 2 bases from J, with 7 bases between. Germline V gives CDR1 SGHTA, CDR2 FQGNSA. The CDR3 is made up of 13 amino acids. The CDR3 here is CASSFGENYGYTF. The CDR3 coding sequence is TGTGCCAGCAGCTTTGGAGAAAACTATGGCTACACCTTC.